This T cell receptor (beta chain) was recovered during a study of blood T cell repertoires in COVID-19. Study-level background: Spain, Italy and the United States supplied samples that represented acute and convalescent COVID-19.

Germline CDR1 reads LGHNA; CDR2 reads YSLEER. The V gene lost 1 base and the J gene lost 4 bases, with 10 bases spanning the gap. This CDR3 has 14 amino acids. Generated by immunoSEQ multiplex PCR, the TCRdb table keeps only in-frame clones and is missing some. The sample lists approximately 390,000 clones, around 91% occurring once. Material: peripheral blood. The sequence derives from a man aged 18 to 29 with active or convalescent COVID-19. The chain employs TRBV4-3 and TRBJ1-1, with D maybe TRBD1 (6 bases). The CDR3 is CASSQAGASTEAFF. CDR3 sequence (DNA): TGCGCCAGCAGCCAAGCAGGGGCGAGCACTGAAGCTTTCTTT.